Below are 5 T cell receptor beta chains sequenced from a single sample in a study of cytomegalovirus exposure and HLA in healthy donors. The PCR made use of 60 Vbeta and 13 Jbeta primers. Sequenced by immunoSEQ multiplex PCR; TCRdb stores in-frame clones only, minus some. Of over 100,000 clones detected, 65% to 90% appear once; the ten largest clones hold about 2%. Input material: PBMCs. These receptors originate from a young man in good health and CMV-seronegative.

The J gene is TRBJ2-3, the V gene TRBV4-3; 12 bases align to TRBD2. The CDR3 contains 15 residues. Germline values: CDR1 LGHNA, CDR2 YSLEER. V lost 1 base, J lost 4 bases, and 0 bases stayed unmatched. DNA for the CDR3: TGCGCCAGCAGCCAAGCTAGCGGGGGGGCAGATACGCAGTATTTT. It codes for CASSQASGGADTQYF.

The chain joins TRBV7-6 to TRBJ2-5, with 9 bases aligning to TRBD2. With 1 base clipped from V and 4 bases from J, the junction kept 4 bases outside the gene matches. This CDR3 spans 15 amino acids. The germline CDR1 and CDR2 sequences are SGHVS and FNYEAQ. CDR3 sequence (DNA): TGTGCCAGCAGCTTAGGGCCTAGCGGGGTAGAGACCCAGTACTTC. Its translation is CASSLGPSGVETQYF.

The gene calls are TRBV28 and TRBJ2-5; D gene unclear. The CDR3 is made up of 11 amino acids. V was pared by 7 bases and J by 5 bases, with 8 bases between. Per the germline V gene, CDR1 is MDHEN and CDR2 is SYDVKM. CDR3 in DNA: TGTGCCAGCAATTCCCTGGAGACCCAGTACTTC. Its translation: CASNSLETQYF.

The J gene is TRBJ1-4, the V gene TRBV28; possible D gene TRBD1, 6 bases. CDR1 is MDHEN and CDR2 is SYDVKM in the germline V gene. This CDR3 has 14 residues. V shed 3 bases and J shed 9 bases, with 14 bases lying between them. The CDR3 DNA reads as TGTGCCAGCAGTTTGGCAGGGGAGAAGAAAAAACTGTTTTTT. This sequence encodes CASSLAGEKKKLFF. Based on the CDR3 plus reference TRBV28 and TRBJ1-4, the full variable domain is DVKVTQSSRYLVKRTGEKVFLECVQDMDHENMFWYRQDPGLGLRLIYFSYDVKMKEKGDIPEGYSVSREKKERFSLILESASTNQTSMYLCASSLAGEKKKLFFGSGTQLSVL.

This clone was seen a handful of times. The gene calls are TRBV29-1 and TRBJ1-4; 9 bases align to TRBD1. Germline values: CDR1 SQVTM, CDR2 ANQGSEA. The CDR3 contains 15 residues. V lost 7 bases, J lost 6 bases, and 12 bases stayed unmatched. DNA of the CDR3: TGCAGCGCTACAAAGAGCGGACAGGGGTATGAAAAACTGTTTTTT. Amino acids: CSATKSGQGYEKLFF.